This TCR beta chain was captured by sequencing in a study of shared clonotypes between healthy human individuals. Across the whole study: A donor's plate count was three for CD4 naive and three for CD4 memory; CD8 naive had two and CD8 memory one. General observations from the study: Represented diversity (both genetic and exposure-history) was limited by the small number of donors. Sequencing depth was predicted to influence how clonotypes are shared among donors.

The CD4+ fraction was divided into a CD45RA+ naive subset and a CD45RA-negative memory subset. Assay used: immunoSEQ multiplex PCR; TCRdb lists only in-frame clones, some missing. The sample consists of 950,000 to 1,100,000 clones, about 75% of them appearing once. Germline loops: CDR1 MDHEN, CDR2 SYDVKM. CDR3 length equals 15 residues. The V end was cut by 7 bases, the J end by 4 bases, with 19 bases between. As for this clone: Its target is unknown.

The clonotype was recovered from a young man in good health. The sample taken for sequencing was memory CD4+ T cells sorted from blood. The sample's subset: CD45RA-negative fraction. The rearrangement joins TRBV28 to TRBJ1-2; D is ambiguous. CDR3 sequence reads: CASTLIREHGYGYTF. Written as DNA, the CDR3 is TGTGCCAGCACCTTAATACGGGAACATGGCTATGGCTACACCTTC.